Shown below are 24 T cell receptor beta chains from a single sample sequenced in a study of cytomegalovirus exposure and HLA in healthy donors. PCR amplification relied on 60 Vbeta primers (plus 13 Jbeta primers). Data came from immunoSEQ multiplex PCR; TCRdb stores just in-frame clones and leaves some out. The sample includes 46,000 or so clones, about 60% seen only once; the top ten take about 12%. The sample consisted of PBMCs. Source of these receptors: a man aged 60-69 years in good health and CMV-seropositive.

This clone is labeled as medium-sized. The rearrangement joins TRBV4-1 to TRBJ2-1, with 14 bases fitting TRBD2. After removal of 5 bases from V and 7 bases from J, the junction contained 4 bases not matched to a gene. Germline CDR1 and CDR2: MGHRA and YSYEKL. CDR3 length: 15 residues. The CDR3, as DNA: TGCGCCAGCAGCTCGGGACTAGCGGGAGAAAATGAGCAGTTCTTC. Translated, it gives CASSSGLAGENEQFF.

J is TRBJ2-7 and V is TRBV4-1; 8 bases map to TRBD2. The CDR3 spans 16 residues. Germline CDR1 is MGHRA and CDR2 is YSYEKL. Losses at the gene ends were 2 bases for V and 5 bases for J; bases not matched to a gene: 11. Here the CDR3 reads CASSQQSGTSRNEQYF. Written as DNA, the CDR3 is TGCGCCAGCAGCCAACAATCCGGGACTAGTAGGAACGAGCAGTACTTC.

The chain combines TRBV19 with TRBJ1-2; TRBD1 might be the D (5 bases). This CDR3 spans 15 amino acids. V shed 6 bases and J shed 4 bases, with 18 bases lying between them. Germline CDR1 LNHDA, CDR2 SQIVND (reference sequence). The chain's CDR3 is CASSPPQQAIYGYTF. Written as DNA, the CDR3 is TGTGCCAGTAGCCCACCGCAACAGGCTATCTATGGCTACACCTTC.

The chain uses TRBV2 and TRBJ2-2, with D uncertain. V was cut by 6 bases and J by 2 bases, with 7 bases left in between. This CDR3 spans 13 amino acids. The germline gives CDR1 SNHLY, CDR2 FYNNEI. The CDR3 coding sequence is TGTGCCAGCAGATCCCCAAACACCGGGGAGCTGTTTTTT. Its translation is CASRSPNTGELFF.

V usage is TRBV10-3 and J usage is TRBJ2-1, with D tentatively TRBD1 (6 bases). The CDR3 has 12 residues. The germline gives CDR1 ENHRY, CDR2 SYGVKD. V dropped 10 bases and J dropped 7 bases, with 14 bases sitting between them. CDR3 DNA sequence: TGTGCCAGACAGGACGGTGGTAATGAGCAGTTCTTC. Translated, it gives CARQDGGNEQFF.

This rearrangement joins TRBV7-2 to TRBJ1-2; no firm D call. Between the trimmed V and J ends, which lost 5 bases and 9 bases, there was a span of 19 bases. CDR3 length equals 14 residues. Germline V CDR1 and CDR2: SGHTA, FQGNSA. The CDR3 DNA sequence: TGTGCCAGCAGCCCGGGGTTGGCCACCTCCAGCTACACCTTC. It encodes CASSPGLATSSYTF.

This sequence joins TRBV20-1 and TRBJ2-5, with D tentatively TRBD2 (5 bases). CDR1 is DFQATT and CDR2 is SNEGSKA in the germline V gene (reference sequence). CDR3 length: 11 residues. CDR3 nucleotides: TGCAAAACGGACTTTCAAGAGACCCAGTACTTC. Translating it yields CKTDFQETQYF.

The chain uses TRBV11-2 and TRBJ1-1; no firm D call. Germline CDR1 is SGHAT and CDR2 is FQNNGV. The CDR3 runs 12 residues. The germline V and J ends were trimmed by 3 bases and 6 bases, with 8 bases remaining between them. The CDR3 nucleotides are TGTGCCAGCAGCTTCACAAATTCTGAAGCTTTCTTT. It encodes CASSFTNSEAFF. The variable domain in full, with the rest retrieved from reference TRBV11-2 and TRBJ1-1, is EAGVAQSPRYKIIEKRQSVAFWCNPISGHATLYWYQQILGQGPKLLIQFQNNGVVDDSQLPKDRFSAERLKGVDSTLKIQPAKLEDSAVYLCASSFTNSEAFFGQGTRLTVV.

The rearrangement joins TRBV7-2 to TRBJ2-1; TRBD2 matches at 9 bases. The length of the CDR3 is 15 residues. The V and J ends lost 0 bases and 6 bases, in that order; junction bases with no gene match: 3. The germline gives CDR1 SGHTA, CDR2 FQGNSA. For the CDR3, the DNA is TGTGCCAGCAGCTTAGCCTGGACTAGCGTCAATGAGCAGTTCTTC. Amino acid sequence: CASSLAWTSVNEQFF.

This clone appeared a single time. The chain combines TRBV30 with TRBJ1-4, with 7 bases aligning to TRBD1. This CDR3 is built from 13 residues. The germline V gene has CDR1 GTSNPN and CDR2 SVGIG (reference sequence). V lost 0 bases, J lost 13 bases, and 8 bases stayed unmatched. As DNA, the CDR3 is TGTGCCTGGAGTGTACCACAGGGGAATATACTGTTTTTT. Encoded protein: CAWSVPQGNILFF.

The chain combines TRBV6-1 with TRBJ2-3, with 8 bases lining up with TRBD1. V dropped 0 bases and J dropped 13; count of bases not matched to a gene: 6. Germline CDR1 is MNHNS and CDR2 is SASEGT. The CDR3 covers 13 residues. CDR3 sequence: CASSEAGQDKEYF. CDR3 nucleotide sequence: TGTGCCAGCAGTGAAGCGGGACAGGACAAGGAGTATTTT.

The V and J genes are TRBV20-1 and TRBJ2-5; tentative D call: TRBD2 (6 bases). The CDR3 totals 11 residues. CDR1 and CDR2 from the germline V gene are DFQATT and SNEGSKA (reference sequence). As DNA, the CDR3 is TGCAGGGCGGACTATGTGGAGACCCAGTACTTC. As protein: CRADYVETQYF.

This rearrangement joins TRBV7-9 to TRBJ2-7; possibly TRBD1 for D (5 bases). With 0 bases removed from V and 2 bases from J, the gap between germline ends came to 8 bases. Germline assignment: CDR1 SEHNR and CDR2 FQNEAQ (reference sequence). This CDR3 region has 14 residues. CDR3 DNA: TGTGCCAGCAGCTTAGCGGACAAGCCCTACGAGCAGTACTTC. Protein product: CASSLADKPYEQYF.

This clone turned up a few times. V is TRBV15 and J is TRBJ2-2; D uncertain. CDR1 is LNHNV and CDR2 is YYDKDF in the germline V gene (reference sequence). Trimming took 0 bases from V and 4 from J, leaving 3 bases between them. This CDR3 is built from 13 residues. The CDR3 sequence is CATSRELTGELFF. The CDR3 DNA follows: TGTGCCACCAGCAGAGAACTCACCGGGGAGCTGTTTTTT.

V gene TRBV5-4 combines with J gene TRBJ2-1; 9 nucleotides agree with TRBD2. CDR1 and CDR2 (germline): SGHNT, YYREEE (reference sequence). With V trimmed by 0 bases and J by 6 bases, 7 bases remained unmatched. The CDR3 loop spans 16 amino acids. The CDR3 spells CASSLAVRTSANEQFF. The CDR3, as DNA: TGTGCCAGCAGCTTGGCCGTAAGGACTAGCGCCAATGAGCAGTTCTTC.

The sample holds one count of this clone. The genes are TRBV30 and TRBJ1-5, with D maybe TRBD1 (5 bases). The V end was cut by 5 bases, the J end by 5 bases, with 16 bases between. This CDR3 region has 14 residues. From germline, CDR1 is GTSNPN and CDR2 SVGIG (reference sequence). The CDR3 is CAWGDSQSHQPQHF. In nucleotides, the CDR3 is TGTGCCTGGGGAGACAGTCAATCCCATCAGCCCCAGCATTTT. The variable domain in full, completed from reference TRBV30 and TRBJ1-5, reads SQTIHQWPATLVQPVGSPLSLECTVEGTSNPNLYWYRQAAGRGLQLLFYSVGIGQISSEVPQNLSASRPQDRQFILSSKKLLLSDSGFYLCAWGDSQSHQPQHFGDGTRLSIL.

The chain couples TRBV4-2 to TRBJ2-3; the match to TRBD1 covers 7 bases. The CDR3 is made up of 17 amino acids. V was pared by 3 bases and J by 6 bases, with 15 bases of the junction left unmatched. Germline-derived CDR1 and CDR2 are LGHNA and YNFKEQ. In DNA, the CDR3 is TGTGCCAGCAGCCAGCAAACAGGGGTAGGAGCCCGGGATACGCAGTATTTT. Its protein is CASSQQTGVGARDTQYF.

This clone came up once. This chain links TRBV5-1 with TRBJ1-1, with 7 bases identical to TRBD1. V dropped 7 bases and J dropped 3; count of bases not matched to a gene: 9. This CDR3 comprises 14 residues. The V gene's germline CDR1 is SGHRS and CDR2 YFSETQ. This CDR3 reads CASRILDRDTEAFF. CDR3 coding DNA: TGCGCCAGCCGTATACTAGACAGGGACACTGAAGCTTTCTTT.

This clone turned up a few times. The chain has TRBV19 and TRBJ2-7, with TRBD2 matching 9 bases. This CDR3 contains 16 residues. Germline-derived CDR1 and CDR2 are LNHDA and SQIVND (reference sequence). Trimming removed 3 bases from V and 4 bases from J; junction bases left unmatched: 10. The CDR3 bases are TGTGCCAGTAGTATTGTCCCTGGGACTAGCAAATACGAGCAGTACTTC. As protein: CASSIVPGTSKYEQYF.

A few counts support this clone. V usage is TRBV29-1 and J usage is TRBJ2-3, with TRBD1 identical over 7 bases. The CDR3 runs to 14 residues. Germline lookup yields CDR1 SQVTM and CDR2 ANQGSEA. Losses at the gene ends were 6 bases for V and 6 bases for J; bases not matched to a gene: 12. DNA of the CDR3: TGCAGCGTCCGACAGGGCACGGGCGCCGATACGCAGTATTTT. Translation: CSVRQGTGADTQYF.

V gene TRBV9 combines with J gene TRBJ2-1, with 8 bases that match TRBD2. The length of the CDR3 is 16 residues. Germline values: CDR1 SGDLS, CDR2 YYNGEE. The J segment lost 0 bases and the V segment lost 3 bases, leaving 5 bases of the junction unmatched. CDR3 in amino acids: CASSATGTSSYNEQFF. CDR3 DNA: TGTGCCAGCAGCGCAACCGGGACTAGCTCCTACAATGAGCAGTTCTTC.

The rearrangement links TRBV6-5 to TRBJ2-7; a possible D gene is TRBD2 (6 bases). The CDR3 is 13 amino acids. Germline-derived CDR1 and CDR2 are MNHEY and SVGAGI. V dropped 6 bases and J dropped 9 bases, with 18 bases sitting between them. The DNA of the CDR3 is TGTGCCAGCAGCCCCAGACGGGGGAGCGGGCAGTACTTC. It translates to CASSPRRGSGQYF.

In regard to this clone: The identical CDR3 is also encoded by other nucleotide sequences in the sample. This rearrangement joins TRBV5-1 to TRBJ2-1, with 11 bases aligning to TRBD2. The CDR3 has 15 residues. V shed 2 bases, J shed 7 bases, and the junction held 5 bases outside the gene matches. Germline assignment: CDR1 SGHRS and CDR2 YFSETQ. In nucleotides, the CDR3 is TGCGCCAGCAGCTTAGGGCTAGCGGGAGGTAATGAGCAGTTCTTC. Protein sequence: CASSLGLAGGNEQFF.

This clone was seen a single time. V and J are TRBV25-1 and TRBJ2-3; D ambiguous. CDR1 and CDR2 from the germline V gene are MGHDK and SYGVNS. This CDR3 contains 12 residues. The V end was cut by 6 bases, the J end by 6 bases, with 10 bases between. The CDR3 nucleotides read TGTGCCAGCAGCCTATCAGGTGATACGCAGTATTTT. It codes for CASSLSGDTQYF.